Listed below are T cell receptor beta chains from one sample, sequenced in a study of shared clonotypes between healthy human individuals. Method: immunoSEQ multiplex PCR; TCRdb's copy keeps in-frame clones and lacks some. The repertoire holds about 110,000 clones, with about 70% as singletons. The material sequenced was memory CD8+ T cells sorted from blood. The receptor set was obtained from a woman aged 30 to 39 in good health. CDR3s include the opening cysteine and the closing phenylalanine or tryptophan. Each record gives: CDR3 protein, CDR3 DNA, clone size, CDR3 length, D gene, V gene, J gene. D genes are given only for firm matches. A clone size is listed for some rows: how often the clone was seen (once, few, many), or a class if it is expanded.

CDR3aa: CASSIMERETQYF
CDR3nt: TGTGCCAGTAGTATAATGGAGCGGGAGACCCAGTACTTC
abundance: .
len: 13
d_gene: .
v_gene: TRBV19
j_gene: TRBJ2-5

CDR3aa: CASRELAGGQGEQFF
CDR3nt: TGTGCCAGCAGGGAACTAGCGGGAGGACAAGGGGAGCAGTTCTTC
abundance: .
len: 15
d_gene: TRBD2
v_gene: TRBV6-1
j_gene: TRBJ2-1

CDR3aa: CASSGANGRGELFF
CDR3nt: TGTGCCAGCAGTGGGGCCAATGGTCGAGGGGAGCTGTTTTTT
abundance: few
len: 14
d_gene: .
v_gene: TRBV25-1
j_gene: TRBJ2-2

CDR3aa: CAGKREAIAEQFF
CDR3nt: TGTGCCGGAAAGCGGGAGGCGATTGCTGAGCAGTTCTTC
abundance: many
len: 13
d_gene: TRBD2
v_gene: TRBV2
j_gene: TRBJ2-1

CDR3aa: CASSPAGLAGVNEQFF
CDR3nt: TGTGCCAGCAGCCCTGCGGGACTAGCGGGAGTTAATGAGCAGTTCTTC
abundance: .
len: 16
d_gene: TRBD2
v_gene: TRBV11-2
j_gene: TRBJ2-1

CDR3aa: CASIPLGSESYEQYF
CDR3nt: TGTGCCAGCATCCCTCTGGGGTCGGAATCCTACGAGCAGTACTTC
abundance: many
len: 15
d_gene: .
v_gene: TRBV28
j_gene: TRBJ2-7

CDR3aa: CASSAPGTGRETQYF
CDR3nt: TGTGCCAGCAGTGCCCCCGGGACAGGTCGAGAGACCCAGTACTTC
abundance: .
len: 15
d_gene: TRBD1
v_gene: TRBV25-1
j_gene: TRBJ2-5

CDR3aa: CASSRLAGDNEQFF
CDR3nt: TGTGCCAGCAGCCGACTAGCGGGCGACAATGAGCAGTTCTTC
abundance: .
len: 14
d_gene: TRBD2
v_gene: TRBV14
j_gene: TRBJ2-1

CDR3aa: CASRRTPKDAEAFF
CDR3nt: TGTGCCAGCAGACGGACCCCCAAGGACGCTGAAGCTTTCTTT
abundance: .
len: 14
d_gene: .
v_gene: TRBV6-6
j_gene: TRBJ1-1

CDR3aa: CASSPMDGGTGYTF
CDR3nt: TGTGCCAGCAGCCCGATGGACGGGGGCACTGGCTACACCTTC
abundance: .
len: 14
d_gene: .
v_gene: TRBV13
j_gene: TRBJ1-2

CDR3aa: CASSRIDRRNTEAFF
CDR3nt: TGTGCCAGCAGCAGAATCGACAGGAGGAACACTGAAGCTTTCTTT
abundance: .
len: 15
d_gene: .
v_gene: TRBV7-8
j_gene: TRBJ1-1

CDR3aa: CASSLHRESEKLFF
CDR3nt: TGTGCCAGCAGCTTACACAGGGAGTCTGAAAAACTGTTTTTT
abundance: .
len: 14
d_gene: .
v_gene: TRBV11-2
j_gene: TRBJ1-4

CDR3aa: CASSYAGFEAFF
CDR3nt: TGTGCCAGCAGCTACGCGGGCTTTGAAGCTTTCTTT
abundance: once
len: 12
d_gene: .
v_gene: TRBV11-2
j_gene: TRBJ1-1

CDR3aa: CASSQDPSGRAYEQYF
CDR3nt: TGCGCCAGCAGCCAAGATCCTAGCGGGAGGGCCTACGAGCAGTACTTC
abundance: few
len: 16
d_gene: TRBD2
v_gene: TRBV4-1
j_gene: TRBJ2-7

CDR3aa: CASSSGTSGTRLSTDTQYF
CDR3nt: TGTGCCAGCAGTTCTGGAACTAGCGGGACACGTTTGAGCACAGATACGCAGTATTTT
abundance: .
len: 19
d_gene: TRBD2
v_gene: TRBV28
j_gene: TRBJ2-3

CDR3aa: CASRATGETDTQYF
CDR3nt: TGTGCCAGCAGAGCCACGGGGGAGACAGATACGCAGTATTTT
abundance: few
len: 14
d_gene: .
v_gene: TRBV6-1
j_gene: TRBJ2-3

CDR3aa: CASSEDTEAFF
CDR3nt: TGTGCCAGCAGCGAGGACACTGAAGCTTTCTTT
abundance: .
len: 11
d_gene: .
v_gene: TRBV6-1
j_gene: TRBJ1-1

CDR3aa: CASSPQGISQPQHF
CDR3nt: TGCGCCAGCAGCCCACAGGGTATCAGCCAGCCCCAGCATTTT
abundance: few
len: 14
d_gene: .
v_gene: TRBV4-1
j_gene: TRBJ1-5

CDR3aa: CASSLSRGSRRDTQYF
CDR3nt: TGTGCCAGCAGCTTATCTAGGGGGTCCCGTCGAGATACGCAGTATTTT
abundance: .
len: 16
d_gene: .
v_gene: TRBV7-9
j_gene: TRBJ2-3

CDR3aa: CASSPGRGGSSGNTIYF
CDR3nt: TGCGCCAGCAGCCCCGGACGGGGGGGCAGTTCTGGAAACACCATATATTTT
abundance: .
len: 17
d_gene: .
v_gene: TRBV4-1
j_gene: TRBJ1-3

CDR3aa: CASSFPGGTNVLTF
CDR3nt: TGTGCCAGCAGTTTCCCCGGGGGTACCAACGTCCTGACTTTC
abundance: .
len: 14
d_gene: .
v_gene: TRBV28
j_gene: TRBJ2-6

CDR3aa: CASSHPIQAEKLFF
CDR3nt: TGCGCCAGCAGCCACCCCATACAGGCCGAAAAACTGTTTTTT
abundance: .
len: 14
d_gene: .
v_gene: TRBV4-1
j_gene: TRBJ1-4

CDR3aa: CASSPFPASYEQYF
CDR3nt: TGTGCCAGCAGCCCTTTTCCGGCGTCCTACGAGCAGTACTTC
abundance: .
len: 14
d_gene: .
v_gene: TRBV9
j_gene: TRBJ2-7

CDR3aa: CSGTGLAYEQYF
CDR3nt: TGCAGCGGTACTGGACTAGCCTACGAGCAGTACTTC
abundance: .
len: 12
d_gene: TRBD2
v_gene: TRBV29-1
j_gene: TRBJ2-7

CDR3aa: CASSFGYTGELFF
CDR3nt: TGTGCCAGCAGCTTTGGGTACACCGGGGAGCTGTTTTTT
abundance: .
len: 13
d_gene: .
v_gene: TRBV11-2
j_gene: TRBJ2-2

CDR3aa: CAIRIADGRNEQYF
CDR3nt: TGTGCCATCAGGATAGCGGACGGGAGGAACGAGCAGTACTTC
abundance: few
len: 14
d_gene: TRBD2
v_gene: TRBV10-3
j_gene: TRBJ2-7

CDR3aa: CASRLESYGYTF
CDR3nt: TGTGCCAGCAGACTTGAATCATATGGCTACACCTTC
abundance: .
len: 12
d_gene: .
v_gene: TRBV28
j_gene: TRBJ1-2

CDR3aa: CASSPISGGGPCTDTQYF
CDR3nt: TGCGCCAGCAGCCCCATCTCCGGGGGAGGGCCTTGCACAGATACGCAGTATTTT
abundance: .
len: 18
d_gene: TRBD2
v_gene: TRBV5-1
j_gene: TRBJ2-3

CDR3aa: CAWARITGETQYF
CDR3nt: TGTGCCTGGGCGCGGATAACCGGGGAGACCCAGTACTTC
abundance: .
len: 13
d_gene: .
v_gene: TRBV30
j_gene: TRBJ2-5

CDR3aa: CASTMTGESQPQHF
CDR3nt: TGTGCCAGCACTATGACAGGGGAGAGTCAGCCCCAGCATTTT
abundance: .
len: 14
d_gene: TRBD1
v_gene: TRBV6-1
j_gene: TRBJ1-5

CDR3aa: CASSQGRVTEAFF
CDR3nt: TGCGCCAGCAGCCAAGGGCGGGTCACTGAAGCTTTCTTT
abundance: .
len: 13
d_gene: .
v_gene: TRBV4-1
j_gene: TRBJ1-1

CDR3aa: CASSAGWTYYEQYF
CDR3nt: TGTGCCAGCAGCGCGGGCTGGACTTACTACGAGCAGTACTTC
abundance: once
len: 14
d_gene: .
v_gene: TRBV7-2
j_gene: TRBJ2-7

CDR3aa: CASSQTTQRVSYGYTF
CDR3nt: TGCGCCAGCAGCCAAACCACACAGAGAGTTTCCTATGGCTACACCTTC
abundance: .
len: 16
d_gene: .
v_gene: TRBV4-1
j_gene: TRBJ1-2

CDR3aa: CASSSTGTEDYEQYF
CDR3nt: TGTGCCAGCAGTTCCACCGGGACAGAGGACTACGAGCAGTACTTC
abundance: few
len: 15
d_gene: TRBD1
v_gene: TRBV6-5
j_gene: TRBJ2-7

CDR3aa: CASSSVAGTTSYNEQFF
CDR3nt: TGTGCCAGCAGTTCCGTTGCCGGGACTACCAGCTACAATGAGCAGTTCTTC
abundance: .
len: 17
d_gene: TRBD2
v_gene: TRBV28
j_gene: TRBJ2-1

CDR3aa: CASSTRTDHPSEQYF
CDR3nt: TGTGCCAGCAGCACCCGTACTGACCACCCTTCCGAGCAGTACTTC
abundance: .
len: 15
d_gene: .
v_gene: TRBV21-1
j_gene: TRBJ2-7

CDR3aa: CASSELREFGGEQYF
CDR3nt: TGCGCCAGCAGCGAACTCCGGGAGTTCGGGGGCGAGCAGTACTTC
abundance: .
len: 15
d_gene: .
v_gene: TRBV5-1
j_gene: TRBJ2-7

CDR3aa: CARSGSYTEAFF
CDR3nt: TGTGCCAGATCAGGGTCGTACACTGAAGCTTTCTTT
abundance: .
len: 12
d_gene: .
v_gene: TRBV2
j_gene: TRBJ1-1

CDR3aa: CASSLEGQGSEQYF
CDR3nt: TGCGCCAGCAGCTTGGAGGGACAGGGTTCCGAGCAGTACTTC
abundance: .
len: 14
d_gene: TRBD1
v_gene: TRBV5-1
j_gene: TRBJ2-7

CDR3aa: CASSVSWGTDTQYF
CDR3nt: TGTGCCAGCAGCGTGAGCTGGGGCACAGATACGCAGTATTTT
abundance: .
len: 14
d_gene: .
v_gene: TRBV9
j_gene: TRBJ2-3

CDR3aa: CASSQGRSGSAYEQYF
CDR3nt: TGCGCCAGCAGCCAAGGGCGTAGCGGGAGTGCCTACGAGCAGTACTTC
abundance: few
len: 16
d_gene: TRBD2
v_gene: TRBV4-1
j_gene: TRBJ2-7

CDR3aa: CASSEQGGEGEKLFF
CDR3nt: TGTGCCAGCAGTGAACAGGGAGGGGAAGGGGAAAAACTGTTTTTT
abundance: many
len: 15
d_gene: .
v_gene: TRBV6-1
j_gene: TRBJ1-4

CDR3aa: CASSLGFGEQFF
CDR3nt: TGTGCCAGCAGTTTGGGATTCGGTGAGCAGTTCTTC
abundance: few
len: 12
d_gene: .
v_gene: TRBV28
j_gene: TRBJ2-1

CDR3aa: CASSYSSTGELFF
CDR3nt: TGTGCCAGCAGTTACTCGAGCACCGGGGAGCTGTTTTTT
abundance: .
len: 13
d_gene: .
v_gene: TRBV6-5
j_gene: TRBJ2-2

CDR3aa: CASSQDYEQYF
CDR3nt: TGTGCCAGCTCACAGGACTACGAGCAGTACTTC
abundance: .
len: 11
d_gene: .
v_gene: TRBV18
j_gene: TRBJ2-7

CDR3aa: CASSEPGAGAKETQYF
CDR3nt: TGTGCCAGCAGTGAGCCGGGCGCCGGGGCGAAAGAGACCCAGTACTTC
abundance: .
len: 16
d_gene: .
v_gene: TRBV25-1
j_gene: TRBJ2-5

CDR3aa: CASSMTLGGSYNEQFF
CDR3nt: TGTGCCAGTAGTATGACTTTAGGGGGCTCCTACAATGAGCAGTTCTTC
abundance: few
len: 16
d_gene: .
v_gene: TRBV19
j_gene: TRBJ2-1

CDR3aa: CASSVLDRGSEKLFF
CDR3nt: TGTGCCAGCAGCGTATTGGACAGGGGAAGCGAAAAACTGTTTTTT
abundance: .
len: 15
d_gene: TRBD1
v_gene: TRBV9
j_gene: TRBJ1-4

CDR3aa: CASSSRSYSDEQYF
CDR3nt: TGTGCCAGCAGCTCCCGGAGTTACTCCGACGAGCAGTACTTC
abundance: few
len: 14
d_gene: .
v_gene: TRBV7-9
j_gene: TRBJ2-7

CDR3aa: CASSAREEGEQFF
CDR3nt: TGTGCCAGCAGTGCACGAGAGGAAGGTGAGCAGTTCTTC
abundance: .
len: 13
d_gene: .
v_gene: TRBV6-4
j_gene: TRBJ2-1

CDR3aa: CASNHGTEAFF
CDR3nt: TGTGCCAGCAACCATGGAACTGAAGCTTTCTTT
abundance: .
len: 11
d_gene: .
v_gene: TRBV6-1
j_gene: TRBJ1-1

CDR3aa: CASSLGLVAGQETQYF
CDR3nt: TGTGCCAGCAGCTTAGGCCTGGTAGCGGGGCAAGAGACCCAGTACTTC
abundance: .
len: 16
d_gene: TRBD2
v_gene: TRBV13
j_gene: TRBJ2-5

CDR3aa: CASSLAPATNEKLFF
CDR3nt: TGTGCCAGCAGTCTGGCCCCAGCAACTAATGAAAAACTGTTTTTT
abundance: .
len: 15
d_gene: .
v_gene: TRBV28
j_gene: TRBJ1-4

CDR3aa: CASSDWGNEQFF
CDR3nt: TGCGCCAGCAGTGACTGGGGCAATGAGCAGTTCTTC
abundance: .
len: 12
d_gene: .
v_gene: TRBV10-2
j_gene: TRBJ2-1